The 2 T cell receptor beta chains listed next were all sequenced from one sample in a study of identical twins. One entry per CDR3 protein, called by TCRdb with MiXCR from the 5' RACE reads. Of fewer than 900,000 distinct CDR3 sequences in the sample, around 21% were seen once. These same records also appear under a second study, on T cells expressing NK-cell markers.

The sequenced sample was PBMCs. These receptors all come from a woman younger than 35 in good health.

This clonotype was detected only a few times. This chain connects TRBV12-3 or TRBV12-4 to TRBJ1-4; a possible D gene is TRBD1 (6 bases). The CDR3 runs 14 residues. Trimming took 4 bases from V and 5 from J, leaving 11 bases between them. The CDR3 is CASSSYRENEKLFF. CDR3 bases: TGTGCCAGCAGTTCTTACAGGGAAAATGAAAAACTGTTTTTT.

A few counts support this clonotype. The chain combines TRBV6-5 with TRBJ2-3; 8 nucleotides agree with TRBD1. The CDR3 contains 16 residues. Germline-derived CDR1 and CDR2 are MNHEY and SVGAGI. J was trimmed by 6 bases and V by 2 bases; bases with no gene match: 10. The CDR3 coding sequence is TGTGCCAGCAGTTACGGGGGCAGGGGGCGGTTTGATACGCAGTATTTT. It yields the protein CASSYGGRGRFDTQYF.